Below are 8 T cell receptor beta chains sequenced from a single sample in a study of beta chain features in type 1 diabetes. Sequencing targeted expressed TCRB transcripts, as all isolated RNA had been reverse transcribed. Measured with immunoSEQ multiplex PCR; TCRdb has only the in-frame clones, and not every one. The sample gives around 450,000 clones, 9.5% to 12% of which show up once; less than 0.06% is in the top ten. Sequenced: naive CD4+ T cells from blood. The receptors here all came from a woman in her late teens or twenties in good health.

This clone was seen more than once but under ten times. The rearrangement joins TRBV4-2 to TRBJ2-4; 16 bases match TRBD2. CDR1 and CDR2 from the germline V gene are LGHNA and YNFKEQ. The CDR3 has 20 residues. V gave up 4 bases and J gave up 6 bases; unmatched junction bases: 15. The CDR3 DNA is TGTGCCAGCAGCCCCAACCCCCCCGGGACTAGCGGGAGGGGGGGAAACATTCAGTACTTC. Protein: CASSPNPPGTSGRGGNIQYF.

This sequence joins TRBV6-1 and TRBJ2-7, with D possibly TRBD2 on 6 matching bases. The CDR3 consists of 15 residues. CDR1 and CDR2 (germline): MNHNS, SASEGT. V was trimmed by 5 bases and J by 4 bases, leaving 18 bases between them. CDR3 sequence (DNA): TGTGCCAGCAGTCCCACCCGGGACTCCTTTTACGAGCAGTACGTC. It specifies CASSPTRDSFYEQYV.

This chain uses TRBV10-3 with TRBJ2-1; D may be TRBD1 (5 bases). Trimming took 7 bases from V and 8 from J, leaving 15 bases between them. Germline V lookup: CDR1 ENHRY, CDR2 SYGVKD. This CDR3 contains 13 residues. Here the CDR3 reads CAITDSFRDEQFF. CDR3 nucleotides: TGTGCCATCACCGACAGTTTTAGGGATGAGCAGTTCTTC.

This clone was recorded a few times. V gene TRBV5-1 combines with J gene TRBJ2-3; D is unresolved. CDR3 length: 13 amino acids. Trimming removed 3 bases at V and 0 bases at J, with 5 bases between. Germline assignment: CDR1 SGHRS and CDR2 YFSETQ. The DNA of the CDR3 is TGCGCCAGCAGCTCCGTGAGCACAGATACGCAGTATTTT. The encoded protein is CASSSVSTDTQYF.

In this sample, this clone turned up a few times. The chain employs TRBV29-1 and TRBJ2-1; 7 nucleotides agree with TRBD1. The CDR3 extends over 14 amino acids. CDR1 SQVTM and CDR2 ANQGSEA come from the germline V gene. After removal of 5 bases from V and 3 bases from J, the junction contained 7 bases not matched to a gene. CDR3 in amino acids: CSVITGVGYNEQFF. The CDR3 DNA follows: TGCAGCGTTATTACAGGGGTTGGCTACAATGAGCAGTTCTTC.

This clone was observed a handful of times. The chain couples TRBV2 to TRBJ1-1; D is ambiguous. Per the germline V gene, CDR1 is SNHLY and CDR2 is FYNNEI. V was pared by 6 bases and J by 7 bases, with 9 bases between. CDR3 length: 11 residues. Here the CDR3 reads CASRDVGEAFF. The DNA of the CDR3 is TGTGCCAGCAGGGATGTTGGTGAAGCTTTCTTT. The variable domain in full, with the rest retrieved from reference TRBV2 and TRBJ1-1, is EPEVTQTPSHQVTQMGQEVILRCVPISNHLYFYWYRQILGQKVEFLVSFYNNEISEKSEIFDDQFSVERPDGSNFTLKIRSTKLEDSAMYFCASRDVGEAFFGQGTRLTVV.

This clone has only a few counts. V is TRBV7-9 and J is TRBJ2-7; D is perhaps TRBD1 or TRBD2 (5 bases each). CDR3 length: 12 residues. The V gene's germline CDR1 is SEHNR and CDR2 FQNEAQ (reference sequence). V was cut by 10 bases and J by 3 bases, with 13 bases left in between. CDR3 DNA: TGTGCCAAAAAACGGGACCTCTACGAGCAGTACGTC. Protein sequence: CAKKRDLYEQYV.

This clone was seen only a few times. The chain couples TRBV13 to TRBJ1-2; TRBD1 agrees at 7 bases. The CDR3 totals 15 residues. The V gene's germline CDR1 is PRHDT and CDR2 FYEKMQ (reference sequence). V lost 5 bases to trimming and J lost 5 bases; unmatched junction nucleotides: 11. CDR3 coding DNA: TGTGCCAGCAGCCCCTCGGGACAGCAACTATATGGCTACACCTTC. Its protein is CASSPSGQQLYGYTF.